This TCR beta chain derives from a study of Ad26.COV2.S vaccination and SARS-CoV-2 variants. Clones were sequenced by immunoSEQ multiplex PCR, and TCRdb holds only the in-frame ones, with some missing. The sample has about 400,000 clones; under 90% are singletons. Treatment in this sample: about 20 received Ad26.COV2.S at low or high dose, single or two shots; about 5 received placebo; per-sample allocation not given. Sampling took place 63 days after the first vaccine or placebo injection. The germline V gene has CDR1 SEHNR and CDR2 FQNEAQ (reference sequence). The CDR3 is 14 amino acids. Trimming stripped 5 bases from V and 7 bases from J, with 12 bases between.

The source was peripheral blood, collected in a trial of Ad26.COV2.S vaccine versus placebo. The chain uses TRBV7-9 and TRBJ1-6; a possible D gene is TRBD1 (6 bases). The source is a person aged 18-65 years who received the Ad26.COV2.S COVID-19 vaccine or a placebo. In nucleotides, the CDR3 is TGTGCCAGCAGCCCCGGTGGGGGCAATTCACCCCTCCACTTT. This encodes CASSPGGGNSPLHF.